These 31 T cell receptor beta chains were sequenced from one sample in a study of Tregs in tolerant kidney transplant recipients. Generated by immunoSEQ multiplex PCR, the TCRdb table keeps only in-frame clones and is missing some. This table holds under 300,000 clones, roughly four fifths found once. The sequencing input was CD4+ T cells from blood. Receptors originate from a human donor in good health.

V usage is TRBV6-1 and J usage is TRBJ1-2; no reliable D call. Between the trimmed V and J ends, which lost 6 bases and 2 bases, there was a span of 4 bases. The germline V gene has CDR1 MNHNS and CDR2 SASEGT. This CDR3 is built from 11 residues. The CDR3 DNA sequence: TGTGCCAGCAGGCCCAACTATGGCTACACCTTC. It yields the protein CASRPNYGYTF.

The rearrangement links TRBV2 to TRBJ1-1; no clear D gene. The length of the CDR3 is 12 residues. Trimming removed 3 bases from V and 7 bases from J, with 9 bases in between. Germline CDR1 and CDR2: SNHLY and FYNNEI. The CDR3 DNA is TGTGCCAGCAGTGAGTTGAGTGGTGAAGCTTTCTTT. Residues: CASSELSGEAFF.

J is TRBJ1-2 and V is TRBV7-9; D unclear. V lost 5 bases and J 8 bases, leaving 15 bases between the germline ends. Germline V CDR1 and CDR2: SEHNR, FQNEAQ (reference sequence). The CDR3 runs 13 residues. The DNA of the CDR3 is TGTGCCAGCAGCAGCACAGCGGTTGGAGGCTACACCTTC. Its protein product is CASSSTAVGGYTF.

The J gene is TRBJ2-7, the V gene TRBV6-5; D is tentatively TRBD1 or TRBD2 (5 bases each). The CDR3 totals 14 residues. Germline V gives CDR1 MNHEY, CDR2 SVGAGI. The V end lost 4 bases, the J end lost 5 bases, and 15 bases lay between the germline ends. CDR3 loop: CASSLGDPSDEQYF. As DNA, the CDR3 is TGTGCCAGCAGTTTAGGGGACCCATCCGACGAGCAGTACTTC.

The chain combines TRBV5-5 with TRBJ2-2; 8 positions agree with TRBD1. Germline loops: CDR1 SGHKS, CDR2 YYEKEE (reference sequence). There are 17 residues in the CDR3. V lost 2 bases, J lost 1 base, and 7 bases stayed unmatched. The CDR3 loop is CASSFRPGQVNTGELFF. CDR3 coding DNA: TGTGCCAGCAGCTTTAGGCCGGGACAGGTGAACACCGGGGAGCTGTTTTTT.

The CDR3 spells CASSLNGGTNEKLFF. The CDR3 nucleotides are TGTGCCAGCAGCTTAAATGGTGGGACGAATGAAAAACTGTTTTTT. The chain recombines TRBV7-3 with TRBJ1-4, with a weak D call TRBD1 (5 bases). The V gene lost 1 base and the J gene lost 5 bases, with 11 bases spanning the gap. This CDR3 comprises 15 residues. From germline, CDR1 is SGHTA and CDR2 FQGTGA.

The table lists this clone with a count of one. CDR3 nucleotide sequence: TGCGCCAGCAGGCAGGGGCTGGGGAGCACTGAAGCTTTCTTT. It yields the protein CASRQGLGSTEAFF. V gene TRBV5-1 combines with J gene TRBJ1-1, with D perhaps TRBD1 (6 bases). Trimming took 5 bases from V and 4 from J, leaving 15 bases between them. Germline V gene lookup returns CDR1 SGHRS and CDR2 YFSETQ. The CDR3 length is 14 residues. The entire variable domain, with the rest obtained from reference TRBV5-1 and TRBJ1-1, is as follows: KAGVTQTPRYLIKTRGQQVTLSCSPISGHRSVSWYQQTPGQGLQFLFEYFSETQRNKGNFPGRFSGRQFSNSRSEMNVSTLELGDSALYLCASRQGLGSTEAFFGQGTRLTVV.

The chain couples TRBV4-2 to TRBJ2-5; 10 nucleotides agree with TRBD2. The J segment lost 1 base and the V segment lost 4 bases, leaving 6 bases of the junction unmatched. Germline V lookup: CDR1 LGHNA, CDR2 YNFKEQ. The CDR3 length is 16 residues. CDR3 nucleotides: TGTGCCAGCAGCCCCGCTAGCGGGAGCCCCCAAGAGACCCAGTACTTC. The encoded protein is CASSPASGSPQETQYF.

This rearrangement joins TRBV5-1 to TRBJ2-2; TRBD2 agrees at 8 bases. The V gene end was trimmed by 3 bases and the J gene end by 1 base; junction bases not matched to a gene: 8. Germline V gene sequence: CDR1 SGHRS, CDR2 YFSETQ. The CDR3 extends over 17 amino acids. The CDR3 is CASSSNPGTRNTGELFF. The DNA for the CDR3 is TGCGCCAGCAGCTCTAACCCCGGGACTAGGAACACCGGGGAGCTGTTTTTT.

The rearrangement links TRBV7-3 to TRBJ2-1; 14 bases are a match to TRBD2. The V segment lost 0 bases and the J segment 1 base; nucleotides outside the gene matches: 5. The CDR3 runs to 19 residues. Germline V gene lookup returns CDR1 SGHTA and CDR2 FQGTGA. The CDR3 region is CASSLTGLAGGRSYNEQFF. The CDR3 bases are TGTGCCAGCAGCTTAACCGGACTAGCGGGGGGCCGATCCTACAATGAGCAGTTCTTC.

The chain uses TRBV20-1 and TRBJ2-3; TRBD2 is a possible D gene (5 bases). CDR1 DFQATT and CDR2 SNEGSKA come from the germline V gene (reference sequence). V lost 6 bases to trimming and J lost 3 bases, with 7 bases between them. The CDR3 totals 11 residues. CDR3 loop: CSAAGTDTQYF. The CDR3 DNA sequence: TGCAGTGCGGCGGGTACAGATACGCAGTATTTT.

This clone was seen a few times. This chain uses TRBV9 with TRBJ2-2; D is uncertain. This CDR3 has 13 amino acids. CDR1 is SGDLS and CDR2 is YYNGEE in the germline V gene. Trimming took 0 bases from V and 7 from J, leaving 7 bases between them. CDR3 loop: CASSVGPDGELFF. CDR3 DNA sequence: TGTGCCAGCAGCGTAGGACCGGACGGGGAGCTGTTTTTT.

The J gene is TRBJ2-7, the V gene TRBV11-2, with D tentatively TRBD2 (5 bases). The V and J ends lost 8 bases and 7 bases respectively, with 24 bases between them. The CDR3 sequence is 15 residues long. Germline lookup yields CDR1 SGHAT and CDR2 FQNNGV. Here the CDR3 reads CASLRAYPYGGEQYF. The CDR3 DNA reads TGTGCCAGCCTAAGGGCCTACCCCTACGGAGGAGAGCAGTACTTC. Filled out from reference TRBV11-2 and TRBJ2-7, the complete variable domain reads EAGVAQSPRYKIIEKRQSVAFWCNPISGHATLYWYQQILGQGPKLLIQFQNNGVVDDSQLPKDRFSAERLKGVDSTLKIQPAKLEDSAVYLCASLRAYPYGGEQYFGPGTRLTVT.

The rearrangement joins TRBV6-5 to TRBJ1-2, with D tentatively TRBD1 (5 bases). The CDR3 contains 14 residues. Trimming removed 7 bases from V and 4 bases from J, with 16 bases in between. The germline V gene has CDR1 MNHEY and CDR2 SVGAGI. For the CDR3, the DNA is TGTGCCAGCAATTCATTCGGGACTCTCTATGGCTACACCTTC. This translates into CASNSFGTLYGYTF.

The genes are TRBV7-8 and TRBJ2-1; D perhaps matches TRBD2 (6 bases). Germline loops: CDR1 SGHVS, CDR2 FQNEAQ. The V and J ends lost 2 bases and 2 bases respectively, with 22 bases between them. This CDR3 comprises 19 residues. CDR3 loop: CASSLSPTGSARPYNEQFF. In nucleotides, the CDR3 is TGTGCCAGCAGCTTAAGCCCGACCGGGAGCGCGCGGCCCTACAATGAGCAGTTCTTC.

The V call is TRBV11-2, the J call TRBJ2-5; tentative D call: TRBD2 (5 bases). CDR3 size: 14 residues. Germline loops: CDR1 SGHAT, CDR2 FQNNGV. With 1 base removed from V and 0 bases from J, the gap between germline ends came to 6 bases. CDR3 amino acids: CASSLGGDQETQYF. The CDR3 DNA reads TGTGCCAGCAGCTTAGGGGGAGACCAAGAGACCCAGTACTTC.

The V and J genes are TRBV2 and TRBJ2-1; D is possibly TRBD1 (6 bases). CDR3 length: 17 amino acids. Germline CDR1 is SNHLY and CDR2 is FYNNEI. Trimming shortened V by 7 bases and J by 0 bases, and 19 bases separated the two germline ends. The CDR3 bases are TGTGCCAGCATCAGACCAGGGGTCCCGAGCTCCTACAATGAGCAGTTCTTC. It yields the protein CASIRPGVPSSYNEQFF.

The CDR3 region is CASSLDDRDRETEAFF. CDR3 coding DNA: TGTGCCAGCAGCTTAGACGACCGGGACAGGGAAACTGAAGCTTTCTTT. The chain couples TRBV7-2 to TRBJ1-1; 9 nucleotides match TRBD1. CDR1 and CDR2 (germline): SGHTA, FQGNSA. The V and J ends lost 1 base and 5 bases, in that order; junction bases with no gene match: 8. This CDR3 contains 16 residues.

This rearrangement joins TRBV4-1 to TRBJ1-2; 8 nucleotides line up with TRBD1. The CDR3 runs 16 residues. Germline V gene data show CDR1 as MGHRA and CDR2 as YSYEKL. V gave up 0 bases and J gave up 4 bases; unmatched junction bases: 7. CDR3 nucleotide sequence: TGCGCCAGCAGCCAAGAACCGCAGGGGGCCCTCTATGGCTACACCTTC. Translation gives CASSQEPQGALYGYTF.

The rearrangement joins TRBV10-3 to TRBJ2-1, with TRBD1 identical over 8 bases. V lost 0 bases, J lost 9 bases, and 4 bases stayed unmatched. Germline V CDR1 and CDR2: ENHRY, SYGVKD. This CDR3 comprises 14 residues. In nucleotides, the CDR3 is TGTGCCATCAGTGAGTCGACAGGGGCCCCTGAGCAGTTCTTC. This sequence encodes CAISESTGAPEQFF.

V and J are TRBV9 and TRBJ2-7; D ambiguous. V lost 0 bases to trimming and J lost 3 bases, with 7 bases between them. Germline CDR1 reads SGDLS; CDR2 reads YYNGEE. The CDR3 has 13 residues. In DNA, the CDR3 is TGTGCCAGCAGCGTAGGGAACCACTACGAGCAGTACTTC. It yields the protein CASSVGNHYEQYF.

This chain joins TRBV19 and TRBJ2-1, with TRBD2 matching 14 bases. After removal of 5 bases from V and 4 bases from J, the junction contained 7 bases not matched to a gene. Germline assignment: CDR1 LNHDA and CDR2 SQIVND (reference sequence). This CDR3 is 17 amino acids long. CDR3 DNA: TGTGCCAGTAGTCCTAGACTAGCGGGGGGGCTTTACAATGAGCAGTTCTTC. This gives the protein CASSPRLAGGLYNEQFF.

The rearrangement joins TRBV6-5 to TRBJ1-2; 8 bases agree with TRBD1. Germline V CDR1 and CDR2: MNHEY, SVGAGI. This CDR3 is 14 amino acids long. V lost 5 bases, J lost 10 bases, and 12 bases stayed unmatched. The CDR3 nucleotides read TGTGCCAGCAGTGAAGGGGGGACAGGATTGCCCTACACCTTC. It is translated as CASSEGGTGLPYTF.

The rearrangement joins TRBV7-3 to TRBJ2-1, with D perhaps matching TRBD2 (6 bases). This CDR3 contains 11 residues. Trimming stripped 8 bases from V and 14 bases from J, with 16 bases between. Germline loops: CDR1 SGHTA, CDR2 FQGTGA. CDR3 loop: CASRSGGEEFF. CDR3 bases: TGTGCCAGCCGCAGCGGAGGGGAAGAGTTCTTC.

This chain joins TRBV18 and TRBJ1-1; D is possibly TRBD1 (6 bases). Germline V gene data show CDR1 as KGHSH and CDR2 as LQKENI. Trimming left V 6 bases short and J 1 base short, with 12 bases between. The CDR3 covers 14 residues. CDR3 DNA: TGTGCCAGCTCTCAGACACAGGGGAACACTGAAGCTTTCTTT. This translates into CASSQTQGNTEAFF.

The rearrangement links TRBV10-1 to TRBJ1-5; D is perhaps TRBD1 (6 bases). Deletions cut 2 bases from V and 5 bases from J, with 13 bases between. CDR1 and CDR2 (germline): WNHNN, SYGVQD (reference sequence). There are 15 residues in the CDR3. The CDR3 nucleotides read TGCGCCAGCAGTGAGGGGGGGGGCCCGGATCAGCCCCAGCATTTT. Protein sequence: CASSEGGGPDQPQHF.

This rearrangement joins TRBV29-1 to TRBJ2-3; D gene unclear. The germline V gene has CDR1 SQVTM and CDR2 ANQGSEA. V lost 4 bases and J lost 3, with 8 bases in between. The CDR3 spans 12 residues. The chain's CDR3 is CSVGEGTDTQYF. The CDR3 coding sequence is TGCAGCGTTGGGGAAGGGACAGATACGCAGTATTTT.

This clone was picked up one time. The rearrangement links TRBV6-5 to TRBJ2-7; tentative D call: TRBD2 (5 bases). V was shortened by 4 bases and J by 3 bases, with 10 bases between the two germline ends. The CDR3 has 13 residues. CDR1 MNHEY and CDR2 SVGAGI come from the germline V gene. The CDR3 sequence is CASSFLRDYEQYF. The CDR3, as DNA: TGTGCCAGCAGTTTCCTACGGGACTACGAGCAGTACTTC.

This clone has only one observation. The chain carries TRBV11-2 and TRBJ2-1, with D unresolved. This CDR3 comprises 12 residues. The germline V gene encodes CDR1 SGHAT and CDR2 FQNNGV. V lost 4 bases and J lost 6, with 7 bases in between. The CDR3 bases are TGTGCCAGCAGCTCTGACCCCAATGAGCAGTTCTTC. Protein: CASSSDPNEQFF.

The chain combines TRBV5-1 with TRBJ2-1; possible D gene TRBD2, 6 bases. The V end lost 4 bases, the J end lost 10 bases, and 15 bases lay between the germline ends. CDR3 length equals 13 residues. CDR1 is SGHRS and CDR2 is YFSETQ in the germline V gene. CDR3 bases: TGCGCCAGCAGCCACGGGGAGGTTCTAGAGCAGTTCTTC. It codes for CASSHGEVLEQFF.

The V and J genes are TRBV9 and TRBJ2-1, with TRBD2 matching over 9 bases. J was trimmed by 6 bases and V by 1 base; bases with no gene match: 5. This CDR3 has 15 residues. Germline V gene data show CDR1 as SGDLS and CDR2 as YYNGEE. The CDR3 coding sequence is TGTGCCAGCAGCGTAAGGCTAGCGGGGTTCAATGAGCAGTTCTTC. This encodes CASSVRLAGFNEQFF.